The 20 T cell receptor beta chains below were found in one sample sequenced in a study of post-analysis software for immune sequencing data. Findings of the study overall: Comparison of patients with controls showed 4 to 6 TRBV segments more frequent in patients, TRBV5-6, TRBV5-1 and TRBV20-1 among them.

The library was made from cDNA and included unique molecular identifiers. TCRdb fed the PCR reads into MiXCR, producing one record per CDR3 protein. There are fewer than 550,000 distinct CDR3 sequences in the sample; 30% to 40% occur only once, and approximately 6% lies in the top ten. Their specific antigens are unknown. The sequenced sample consisted of blood. These TCRs come from a girl aged 2 to 17 with multiple sclerosis.

The chain employs TRBV6-6 and TRBJ1-6; 8 bases match TRBD1. Germline-derived CDR1 and CDR2 are MNHNY and SVGAGI (reference sequence). CDR3 length: 17 amino acids. V gave up 5 bases and J gave up 3 bases; unmatched junction bases: 9. CDR3 region: CASSTYGQGSYNSPLHF. CDR3 nucleotide sequence: TGTGCCAGCAGTACCTACGGACAGGGCAGCTATAATTCACCCCTCCACTTT.

The genes are TRBV28 and TRBJ1-5; unclear D gene. Germline CDR1 MDHEN, CDR2 SYDVKM. The ends were cut back, 4 bases at V and 5 bases at J, with 9 bases in the middle. The CDR3 consists of 13 residues. Here the CDR3 reads CASSSRVYQPQHF. CDR3 sequence (DNA): TGTGCCAGCAGTTCGAGGGTATATCAGCCCCAGCATTTT.

This clonotype was counted only a few times. The V call is TRBV2, the J call TRBJ2-5; D is ambiguous. Germline V gene lookup returns CDR1 SNHLY and CDR2 FYNNEI. The CDR3 covers 13 residues. The V gene lost 4 bases and the J gene lost 5 bases, with 11 bases spanning the gap. The CDR3 DNA reads as TGTGCCAGCAGTGTGTTGGGTGAGGAGACCCAGTACTTC. It specifies CASSVLGEETQYF.

This clonotype was counted between two and nine times. This chain connects TRBV9 to TRBJ1-2, with TRBD1 as a possible D gene (5 bases). The CDR3 sequence is 14 residues long. The ends were cut back, 0 bases at V and 2 bases at J, with 8 bases in the middle. Looked up from germline, CDR1 is SGDLS and CDR2 is YYNGEE. The CDR3 region is CASSVAGGNYGYTF. CDR3 in DNA: TGTGCCAGCAGCGTAGCGGGGGGGAACTATGGCTACACCTTC.

The genes are TRBV6-1 and TRBJ1-1; D unresolved. Germline V lookup: CDR1 MNHNS, CDR2 SASEGT. The CDR3 length is 13 residues. Trimming removed 4 bases from V and 1 base from J, with 7 bases in between. The CDR3 protein is CASSGVTNTEAFF. For the CDR3, the DNA is TGTGCCAGCAGTGGTGTTACGAACACTGAAGCTTTCTTT.

This clonotype was recorded many times. This chain joins TRBV10-1 and TRBJ2-5; a weak D match, TRBD2 (6 bases). Germline V gene sequence: CDR1 WNHNN, CDR2 SYGVQD (reference sequence). There are 13 residues in the CDR3. Trimming stripped 0 bases from V and 4 bases from J, with 6 bases between. CDR3 sequence (DNA): TGCGCCAGCAGTGAGTCGCGGGGAGAGACCCAGTACTTC. This gives the protein CASSESRGETQYF.

The J gene is TRBJ1-5, the V gene TRBV5-1; a possible D gene is TRBD1 (5 bases). CDR1 is SGHRS and CDR2 is YFSETQ in the germline V gene. Trimming removed 4 bases from V and 2 bases from J, with 19 bases in between. The CDR3 is made up of 17 amino acids. Here the CDR3 reads CASSPWGLTIGNQPQHF. CDR3 DNA sequence: TGCGCCAGCAGCCCTTGGGGACTCACCATAGGCAATCAGCCCCAGCATTTT.

V and J are TRBV4-1 and TRBJ2-2; 9 bases line up with TRBD2. The germline V gene encodes CDR1 MGHRA and CDR2 YSYEKL. The CDR3 runs 17 residues. The V gene end was trimmed by 1 base and the J gene end by 3 bases; junction bases not matched to a gene: 6. CDR3 coding DNA: TGCGCCAGCAGCCAAGGAGCGGGGGGCGGGTACACCGGGGAGCTGTTTTTT. Its protein is CASSQGAGGGYTGELFF.

This clonotype occurred a few times. The rearrangement links TRBV15 to TRBJ1-1; D gene ambiguous. Per the germline V gene, CDR1 is LNHNV and CDR2 is YYDKDF (reference sequence). The CDR3 loop spans 14 amino acids. V was clipped by 0 bases and J by 4 bases, with 9 bases between them. Here the CDR3 reads CATSREVEGTEAFF. CDR3 nucleotide sequence: TGTGCCACCAGCAGAGAGGTCGAGGGCACTGAAGCTTTCTTT.

This clonotype has only one observation. The chain recombines TRBV6-5 with TRBJ2-2; D remains unclear. CDR1 is MNHEY and CDR2 is SVGAGI in the germline V gene. There are 14 residues in the CDR3. Deletions cut 4 bases from V and 3 bases from J, with 9 bases between. DNA for the CDR3: TGTGCCAGCAGTTTTCGGGTAGACACCGGGGAGCTGTTTTTT. It specifies CASSFRVDTGELFF.

The table lists this clonotype with a few counts. One end of the junction varies from germline; a read error may be responsible. The chain carries TRBV6-2 or TRBV6-3 and TRBJ1-2; D perhaps matches TRBD1 (6 bases). CDR1 is MNHEY and CDR2 is SVGEGT in the germline V gene. This CDR3 has 12 amino acids. CDR3 nucleotide sequence: TGTGTCAGCAGTCTAGGGGGCTATGGCTACACCTTC. Encoded protein: CVSSLGGYGYTF.

This clonotype appeared a single time. The rearrangement joins TRBV5-1 to TRBJ2-1; a weak D match, TRBD1 (5 bases). The ends were cut back, 0 bases at V and 3 bases at J, with 10 bases in the middle. Germline V gene sequence: CDR1 SGHRS, CDR2 YFSETQ. The CDR3 has 15 residues. CDR3 DNA sequence: TGCGCCAGCAGCTTGGCCGAGACAGACTACAATGAGCAGTTCTTC. This translates into CASSLAETDYNEQFF.

J is TRBJ1-5 and V is TRBV11-2; D may be TRBD1 (5 bases). CDR3 size: 15 residues. Germline loops: CDR1 SGHAT, CDR2 FQNNGV. V shed 1 base and J shed 2 bases, with 9 bases lying between them. CDR3 in amino acids: CASSLGGHGNQPQHF. The CDR3 bases are TGTGCCAGCAGCTTAGGGGGCCATGGCAATCAGCCCCAGCATTTT. The full variable domain, its missing parts supplied by reference TRBV11-2 and TRBJ1-5, is EAGVAQSPRYKIIEKRQSVAFWCNPISGHATLYWYQQILGQGPKLLIQFQNNGVVDDSQLPKDRFSAERLKGVDSTLKIQPAKLEDSAVYLCASSLGGHGNQPQHFGDGTRLSIL.

This chain joins TRBV6-1 and TRBJ2-3; 10 bases line up with TRBD2. J lost 2 bases, V lost 4 bases, and 18 bases had no gene match. The CDR3 consists of 20 residues. The germline V gene encodes CDR1 MNHNS and CDR2 SASEGT. The CDR3 coding sequence is TGTGCCAGCAGTGCAGAACTAGCGGGGTATCATATGGTCTCCACAGATACGCAGTATTTT. Protein product: CASSAELAGYHMVSTDTQYF.

V and J are TRBV7-8 and TRBJ1-2; D gene ambiguous. V was shortened by 0 bases and J by 4 bases, with 12 bases between the two germline ends. CDR1 SGHVS and CDR2 FQNEAQ come from the germline V gene. This CDR3 contains 15 residues. In DNA form, the CDR3 reads TGTGCCAGCAGCTTAGCGAGCGGGCGGGGCTATGGCTACACCTTC. This translates into CASSLASGRGYGYTF.

V is TRBV7-9 and J is TRBJ1-5; D is undetermined. Germline CDR1 is SEHNR and CDR2 is FQNEAQ (reference sequence). Trimming pared 3 bases from V and 5 bases from J, leaving 8 bases between. CDR3 size: 13 residues. This CDR3 reads CASSFGSYQPQHF. As DNA, the CDR3 is TGTGCCAGCAGCTTCGGGAGTTATCAGCCCCAGCATTTT.

V and J are TRBV5-5 and TRBJ1-4; the D gene is possibly TRBD1 (5 bases). CDR1 is SGHKS and CDR2 is YYEKEE in the germline V gene (reference sequence). The V and J ends lost 5 bases and 4 bases respectively, with 9 bases between them. The CDR3 totals 13 residues. The CDR3 here is CASRVRDNEKLFF. The CDR3 nucleotides are TGTGCCAGCAGGGTCAGGGATAATGAAAAACTGTTTTTT.

The CDR3 sequence: CASSVEGGEAQYF. CDR3 in DNA: TGTGCCAGCAGTGTGGAGGGGGGAGAGGCCCAGTACTTC. V gene TRBV6-4 combines with J gene TRBJ2-7; TRBD1 or TRBD2 may be the D gene (6 bases each). The CDR3 is 13 residues long. The germline V gene has CDR1 MRHNA and CDR2 SNTAGT. Between the trimmed V and J ends, which lost 4 bases and 10 bases, there was a span of 17 bases.

Only a few counts were recorded for this clonotype. V usage is TRBV7-9 and J usage is TRBJ2-7; D unresolved. The CDR3 runs 14 residues. V was clipped by 1 base and J by 5 bases, with 12 bases between them. Germline V gives CDR1 SEHNR, CDR2 FQNEAQ (reference sequence). As DNA, the CDR3 is TGTGCCAGCAGCTTAGGCCTGGGGATGGACGAGCAGTACTTC. Translation gives CASSLGLGMDEQYF.

This clonotype was counted only a few times. The chain has TRBV27 and TRBJ2-3; 10 bases are a match to TRBD1. The CDR3 has 16 residues. V was clipped by 5 bases and J by 4 bases; unmatched bases: 9. CDR1 is MNHEY and CDR2 is SMNVEV in the germline V gene (reference sequence). The CDR3 is CASSLFWDRGSDTQYF. CDR3 DNA sequence: TGTGCCAGCAGTCTCTTTTGGGACAGGGGCTCAGATACGCAGTATTTT.